The T cell receptor (beta chain) described here comes from a study of blood T cell repertoires in COVID-19. Study as a whole: Samples taken during acute and convalescent COVID-19 were collected in the United States, Italy and Spain. The analysed material was cDNA or gDNA that came from T cells, B-cell-depleted T cells, or PBMCs.

In the authors' workflow: It was from reference gene primer amplification that nucleated cell counts were estimated. The repertoire was sequenced with immunoSEQ multiplex PCR; TCRdb's copy has only in-frame clones and lacks some. V and J calls and clone size are copied from that table; D and trimming were computed from the DNA. The table has about 170,000 clones, 80% to 90% seen once. V shed 5 bases, J shed 5 bases, and the junction held 3 bases outside the gene matches. The germline V gene has CDR1 SGHRS and CDR2 YFSETQ. There are 13 residues in the CDR3. The gene calls are TRBV5-1 and TRBJ2-1; 8 bases align to TRBD1. The origin of this receptor is a woman aged 70-85 years who had recovered from COVID-19. What was sequenced was peripheral blood. In nucleotides, the CDR3 is TGCGCCAGCAGGACAGGGGATAACAATGAGCAGTTCTTC. This translates into CASRTGDNNEQFF.